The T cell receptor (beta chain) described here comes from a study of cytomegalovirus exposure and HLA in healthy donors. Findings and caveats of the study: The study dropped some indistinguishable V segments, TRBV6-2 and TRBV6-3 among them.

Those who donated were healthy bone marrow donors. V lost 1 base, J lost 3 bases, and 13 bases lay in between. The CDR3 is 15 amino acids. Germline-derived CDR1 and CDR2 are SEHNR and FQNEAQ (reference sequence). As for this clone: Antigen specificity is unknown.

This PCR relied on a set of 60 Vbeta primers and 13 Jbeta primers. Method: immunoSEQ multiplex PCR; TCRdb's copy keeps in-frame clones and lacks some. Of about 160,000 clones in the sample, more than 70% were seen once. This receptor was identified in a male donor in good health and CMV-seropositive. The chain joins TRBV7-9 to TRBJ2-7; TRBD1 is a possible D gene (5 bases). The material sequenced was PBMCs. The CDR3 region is CASSLGRTRRYEQYF. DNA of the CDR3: TGTGCCAGCAGCTTAGGTAGGACACGGCGCTACGAGCAGTACTTC.